This T cell receptor beta chain was captured in a study of blood T cell repertoires in COVID-19. The protocol was immunoSEQ multiplex PCR, while the TCRdb copy is restricted to in-frame clones and leaves out a portion. The table records 250,000 to 350,000 clones, around 87% of them present only once. This clone was observed many times. The germline CDR1 and CDR2 sequences are SGDLS and YYNGEE. With V trimmed by 2 bases and J by 8 bases, 8 bases remained unmatched. This CDR3 region has 15 residues. This receptor was obtained from a woman between 25 and 40 years old who had recovered from COVID-19. This rearrangement joins TRBV9 to TRBJ2-1, with 9 positions matching TRBD2. Material: PBMCs or T cells enriched from blood (not recorded which). CDR3 amino acids: CASSVMASGVDEQFF. DNA of the CDR3: TGTGCCAGCAGCGTTATGGCTAGCGGGGTGGATGAGCAGTTCTTC.